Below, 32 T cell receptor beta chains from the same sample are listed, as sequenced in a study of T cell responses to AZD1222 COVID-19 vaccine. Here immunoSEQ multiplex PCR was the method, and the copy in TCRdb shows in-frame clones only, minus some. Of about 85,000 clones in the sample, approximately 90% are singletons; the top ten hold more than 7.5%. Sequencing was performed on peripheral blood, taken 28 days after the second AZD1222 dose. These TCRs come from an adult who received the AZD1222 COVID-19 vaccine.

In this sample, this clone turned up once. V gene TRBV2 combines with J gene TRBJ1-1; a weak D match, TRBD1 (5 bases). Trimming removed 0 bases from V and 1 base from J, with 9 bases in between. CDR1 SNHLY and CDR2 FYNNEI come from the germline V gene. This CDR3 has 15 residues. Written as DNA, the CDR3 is TGTGCCAGCAGTGAAGCAACCGGGACGAACACTGAAGCTTTCTTT. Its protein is CASSEATGTNTEAFF.

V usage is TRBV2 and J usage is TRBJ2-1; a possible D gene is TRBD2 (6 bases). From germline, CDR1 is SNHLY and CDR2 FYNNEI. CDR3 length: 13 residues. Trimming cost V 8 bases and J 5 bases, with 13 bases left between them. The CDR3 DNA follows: TGTGCCAGCTCCGGGGGTCCGCACAATGAGCAGTTCTTC. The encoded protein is CASSGGPHNEQFF.

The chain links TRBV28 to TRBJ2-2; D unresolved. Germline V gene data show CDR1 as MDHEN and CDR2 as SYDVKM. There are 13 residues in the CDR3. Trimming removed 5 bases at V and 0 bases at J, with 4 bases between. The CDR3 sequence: CASSDSNTGELFF. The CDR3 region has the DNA TGTGCCAGCAGTGATTCGAACACCGGGGAGCTGTTTTTT. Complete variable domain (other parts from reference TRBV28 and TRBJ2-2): DVKVTQSSRYLVKRTGEKVFLECVQDMDHENMFWYRQDPGLGLRLIYFSYDVKMKEKGDIPEGYSVSREKKERFSLILESASTNQTSMYLCASSDSNTGELFFGEGSRLTVL.

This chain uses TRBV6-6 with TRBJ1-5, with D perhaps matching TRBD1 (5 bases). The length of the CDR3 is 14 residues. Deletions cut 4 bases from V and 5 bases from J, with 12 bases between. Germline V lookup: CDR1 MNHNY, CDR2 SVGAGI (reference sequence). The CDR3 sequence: CASSSRGGDQPQHF. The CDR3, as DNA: TGTGCCAGCAGTTCTCGCGGGGGGGATCAGCCCCAGCATTTT.

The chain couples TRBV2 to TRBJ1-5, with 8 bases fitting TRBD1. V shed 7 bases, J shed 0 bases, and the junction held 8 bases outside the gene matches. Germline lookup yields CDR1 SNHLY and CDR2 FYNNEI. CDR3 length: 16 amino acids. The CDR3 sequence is CASTRTGINSNQPQHF. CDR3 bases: TGTGCCAGCACGCGGACAGGGATCAATAGCAATCAGCCCCAGCATTTT.

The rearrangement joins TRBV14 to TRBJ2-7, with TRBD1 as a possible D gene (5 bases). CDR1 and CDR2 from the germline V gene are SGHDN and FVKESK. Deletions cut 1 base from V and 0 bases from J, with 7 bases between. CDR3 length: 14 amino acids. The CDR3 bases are TGTGCCAGCAGCCAAGGGACACTCTCCTACGAGCAGTACTTC. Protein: CASSQGTLSYEQYF.

DNA for the CDR3: TGTGCCAGCAGCTTAGCCCCGACAGGGGCTGGGGCCAACGTCCTGACTTTC. This sequence encodes CASSLAPTGAGANVLTF. The J gene is TRBJ2-6, the V gene TRBV7-9; 8 bases fit TRBD1. Germline CDR1 and CDR2: SEHNR and FQNEAQ (reference sequence). The CDR3 runs to 17 residues. Trimming took 0 bases from V and 2 from J; bases not matched to a gene: 3.

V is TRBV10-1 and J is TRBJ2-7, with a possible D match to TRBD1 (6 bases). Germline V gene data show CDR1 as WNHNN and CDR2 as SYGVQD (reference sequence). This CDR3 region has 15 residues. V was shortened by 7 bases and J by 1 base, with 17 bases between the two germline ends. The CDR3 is CASTPKTGWSYEQYF. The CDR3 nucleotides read TGCGCCAGCACTCCAAAGACAGGTTGGTCCTACGAGCAGTACTTC.

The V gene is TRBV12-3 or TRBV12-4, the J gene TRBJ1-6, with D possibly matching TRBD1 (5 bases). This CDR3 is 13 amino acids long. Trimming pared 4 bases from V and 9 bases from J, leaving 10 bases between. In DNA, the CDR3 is TGTGCCAGCAGTTCTCAGGGAGGTTCACCCCTCCACTTT. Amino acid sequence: CASSSQGGSPLHF.

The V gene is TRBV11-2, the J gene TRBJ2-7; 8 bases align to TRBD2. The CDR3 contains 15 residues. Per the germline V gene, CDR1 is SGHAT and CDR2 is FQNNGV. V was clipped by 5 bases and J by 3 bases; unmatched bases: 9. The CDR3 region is CASSLELAEYYEQYF. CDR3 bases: TGTGCCAGCAGCCTTGAACTAGCGGAGTACTACGAGCAGTACTTC.

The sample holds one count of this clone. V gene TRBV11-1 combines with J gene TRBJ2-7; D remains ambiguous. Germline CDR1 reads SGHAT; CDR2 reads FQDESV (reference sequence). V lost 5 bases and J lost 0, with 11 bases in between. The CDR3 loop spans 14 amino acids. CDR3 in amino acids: CASSRPRSSYEQYF. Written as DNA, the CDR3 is TGTGCCAGCAGCCGTCCGCGTAGCTCCTACGAGCAGTACTTC.

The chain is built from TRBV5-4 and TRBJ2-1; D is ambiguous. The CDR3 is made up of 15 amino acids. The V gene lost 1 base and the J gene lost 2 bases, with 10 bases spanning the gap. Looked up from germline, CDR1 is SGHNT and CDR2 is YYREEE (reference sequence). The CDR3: CASSLWQPTYNEQFF. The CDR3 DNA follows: TGTGCCAGCAGCTTGTGGCAACCGACCTACAATGAGCAGTTCTTC.

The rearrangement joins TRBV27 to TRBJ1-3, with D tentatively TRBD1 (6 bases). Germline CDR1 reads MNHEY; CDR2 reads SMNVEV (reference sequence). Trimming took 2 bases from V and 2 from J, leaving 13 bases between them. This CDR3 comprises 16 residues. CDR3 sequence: CASSLRRQDPGNTIYF. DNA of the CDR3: TGTGCCAGCAGTTTACGTCGACAGGATCCTGGAAACACCATATATTTT.

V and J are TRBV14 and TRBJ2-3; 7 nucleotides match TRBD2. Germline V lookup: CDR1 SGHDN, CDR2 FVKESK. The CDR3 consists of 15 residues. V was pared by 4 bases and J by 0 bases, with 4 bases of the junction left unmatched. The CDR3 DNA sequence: TGTGCCAGCAGCCCTACTAGCGCTAGCACAGATACGCAGTATTTT. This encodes CASSPTSASTDTQYF.

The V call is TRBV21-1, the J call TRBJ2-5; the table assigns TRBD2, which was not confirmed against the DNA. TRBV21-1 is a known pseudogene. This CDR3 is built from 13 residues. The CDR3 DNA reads TGTGCCAGCAGCAAAGAGACTGGAGAGACCCAGTACTTC. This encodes CASSKETGETQYF.

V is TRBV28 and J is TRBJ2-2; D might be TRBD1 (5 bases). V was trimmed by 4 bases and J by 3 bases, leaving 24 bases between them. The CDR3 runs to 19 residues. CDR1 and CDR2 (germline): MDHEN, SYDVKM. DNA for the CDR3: TGTGCCAGCAGTTCCCCCTACGCATCAGGGCCAAGGGACACCGGGGAGCTGTTTTTT. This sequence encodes CASSSPYASGPRDTGELFF.

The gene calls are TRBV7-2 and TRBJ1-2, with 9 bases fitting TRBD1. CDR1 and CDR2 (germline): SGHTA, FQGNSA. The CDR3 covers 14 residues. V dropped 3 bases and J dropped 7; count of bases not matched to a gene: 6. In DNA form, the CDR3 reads TGTGCCAGCAGCTTGGGGACAGGGTCGGCTGGCTACACCTTC. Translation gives CASSLGTGSAGYTF.

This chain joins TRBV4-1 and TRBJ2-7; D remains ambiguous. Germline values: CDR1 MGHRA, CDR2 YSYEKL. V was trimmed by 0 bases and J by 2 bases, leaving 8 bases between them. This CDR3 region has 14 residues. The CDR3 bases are TGCGCCAGCAGCCAAGACAACGGGCCCTACGAGCAGTACTTC. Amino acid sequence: CASSQDNGPYEQYF.

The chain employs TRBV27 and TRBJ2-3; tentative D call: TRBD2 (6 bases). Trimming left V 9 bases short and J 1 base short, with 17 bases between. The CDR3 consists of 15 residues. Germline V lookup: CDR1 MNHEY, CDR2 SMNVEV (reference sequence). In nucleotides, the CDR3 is TGTGCCAGTTCTTTTCCGAGGGAGGGCACAGATACGCAGTATTTT. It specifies CASSFPREGTDTQYF.

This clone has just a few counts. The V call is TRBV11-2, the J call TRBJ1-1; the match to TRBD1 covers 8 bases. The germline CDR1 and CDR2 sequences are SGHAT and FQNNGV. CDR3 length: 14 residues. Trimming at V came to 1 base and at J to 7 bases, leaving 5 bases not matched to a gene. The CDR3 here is CASSLVQGEGEAFF. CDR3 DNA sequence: TGTGCCAGCAGCTTAGTACAGGGGGAGGGTGAAGCTTTCTTT.

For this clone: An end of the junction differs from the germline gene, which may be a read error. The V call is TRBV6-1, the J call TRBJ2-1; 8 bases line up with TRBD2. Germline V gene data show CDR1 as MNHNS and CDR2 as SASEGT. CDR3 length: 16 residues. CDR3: CASSKAGVTPYNEQFF. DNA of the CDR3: TGTGCCAGCAGTAAAGCGGGAGTGACTCCCTACAATGAGCAGTTCTTC.

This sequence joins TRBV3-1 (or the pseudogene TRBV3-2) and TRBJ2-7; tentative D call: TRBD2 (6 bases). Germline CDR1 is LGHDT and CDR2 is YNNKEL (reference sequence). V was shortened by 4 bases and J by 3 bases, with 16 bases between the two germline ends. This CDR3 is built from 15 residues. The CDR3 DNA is TGTGCCAGCAGCCCGTTTTTCGGGAGTAACTACGAGCAGTACTTC. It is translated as CASSPFFGSNYEQYF.

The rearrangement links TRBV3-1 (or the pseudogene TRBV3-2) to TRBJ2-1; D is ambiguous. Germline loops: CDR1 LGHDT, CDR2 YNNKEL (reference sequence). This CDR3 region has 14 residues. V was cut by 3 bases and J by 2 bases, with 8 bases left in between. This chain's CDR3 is CASSQSATYNEQFF. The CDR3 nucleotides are TGTGCCAGCAGCCAGTCCGCCACCTACAATGAGCAGTTCTTC.

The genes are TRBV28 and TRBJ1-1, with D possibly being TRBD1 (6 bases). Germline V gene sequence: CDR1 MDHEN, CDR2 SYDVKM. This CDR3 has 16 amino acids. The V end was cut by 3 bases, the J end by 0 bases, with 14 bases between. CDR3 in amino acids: CASSFKNRVLNTEAFF. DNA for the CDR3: TGTGCCAGCAGTTTTAAAAACAGGGTCCTGAACACTGAAGCTTTCTTT.

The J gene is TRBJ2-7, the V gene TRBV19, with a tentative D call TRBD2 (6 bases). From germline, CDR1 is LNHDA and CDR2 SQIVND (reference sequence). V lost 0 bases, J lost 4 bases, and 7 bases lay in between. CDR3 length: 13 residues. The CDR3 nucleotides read TGTGCCAGTAGTATAGACGGAGGGTACGAGCAGTACTTC. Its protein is CASSIDGGYEQYF. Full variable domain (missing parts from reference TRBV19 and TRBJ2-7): DGGITQSPKYLFRKEGQNVTLSCEQNLNHDAMYWYRQDPGQGLRLIYYSQIVNDFQKGDIAEGYSVSREKKESFPLTVTSAQKNPTAFYLCASSIDGGYEQYFGPGTRLTVT.

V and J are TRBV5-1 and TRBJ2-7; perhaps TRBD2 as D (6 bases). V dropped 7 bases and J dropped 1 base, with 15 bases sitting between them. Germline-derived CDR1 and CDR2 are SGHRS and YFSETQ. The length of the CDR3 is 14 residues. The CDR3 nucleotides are TGCGCCAGCCAACCGGGGACTCCTTCCTACGAGCAGTACTTC. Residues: CASQPGTPSYEQYF.

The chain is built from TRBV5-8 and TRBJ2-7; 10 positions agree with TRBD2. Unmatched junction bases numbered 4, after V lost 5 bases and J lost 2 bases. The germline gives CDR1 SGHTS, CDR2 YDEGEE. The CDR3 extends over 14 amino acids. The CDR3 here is CASRSAGGPYEQYF. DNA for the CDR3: TGTGCCAGCAGATCAGCGGGAGGGCCCTACGAGCAGTACTTC.

For the CDR3, the DNA is TGTGCCAGCAGCTTGACACACAGACTTCAGGGCTACACCTTC. This sequence encodes CASSLTHRLQGYTF. This chain joins TRBV7-2 and TRBJ1-2, with D uncertain. The V end was cut by 3 bases, the J end by 8 bases, with 16 bases between. The CDR3 runs to 14 residues. Germline-derived CDR1 and CDR2 are SGHTA and FQGNSA. Supplemented by reference TRBV7-2 and TRBJ1-2, the full variable domain reads GAGVSQSPSNKVTEKGKDVELRCDPISGHTALYWYRQSLGQGLEFLIYFQGNSAPDKSGLPSDRFSAERTGGSVSTLTIQRTQQEDSAVYLCASSLTHRLQGYTFGSGTRLTVV.

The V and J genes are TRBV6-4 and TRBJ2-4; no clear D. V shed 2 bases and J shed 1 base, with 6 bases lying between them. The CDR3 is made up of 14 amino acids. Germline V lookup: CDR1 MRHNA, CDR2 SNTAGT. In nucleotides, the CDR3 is TGTGCCAGCAGTGACACCTCGGCCAAAAACATTCAGTACTTC. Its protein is CASSDTSAKNIQYF.

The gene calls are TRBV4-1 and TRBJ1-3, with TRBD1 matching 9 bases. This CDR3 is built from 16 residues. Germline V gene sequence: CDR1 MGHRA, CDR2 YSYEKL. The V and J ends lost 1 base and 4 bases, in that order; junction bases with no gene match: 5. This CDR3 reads CASSQAGTGFGNTIYF. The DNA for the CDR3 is TGCGCCAGCAGCCAAGCCGGGACAGGGTTCGGAAACACCATATATTTT.

The CDR3 nucleotides are TGTGCCAGCAGTTTAGGGGCTAACACGAACACCGGGGAGCTGTTTTTT. The encoded protein is CASSLGANTNTGELFF. The chain combines TRBV28 with TRBJ2-2, with D perhaps TRBD1 (5 bases). The V gene lost 2 bases and the J gene lost 0 bases, with 10 bases spanning the gap. Germline V gene data show CDR1 as MDHEN and CDR2 as SYDVKM. The CDR3 spans 16 residues.

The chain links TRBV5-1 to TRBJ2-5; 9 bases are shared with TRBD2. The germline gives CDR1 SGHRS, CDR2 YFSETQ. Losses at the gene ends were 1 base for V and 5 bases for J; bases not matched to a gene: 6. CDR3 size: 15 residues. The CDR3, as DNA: TGCGCCAGCAGCTTGTGGACTAGCGCCCAGGAGACCCAGTACTTC. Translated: CASSLWTSAQETQYF.